This T cell receptor beta chain was retrieved from a study of T-cell memory formation after mild COVID-19. Notes on this clonotype: Its antigen is unknown.

The 5'RACE method, run with constant-segment primers, produced TCR alpha and TCR beta cDNA libraries (carrying sample barcodes and UMIs). TCRdb recomputed calls from the 5' RACE reads with MiXCR, one row per CDR3 protein. Of approximately 340,000 distinct CDR3 sequences listed, 10% to 15% are singletons. Trimming pared 5 bases from V and 7 bases from J, leaving 14 bases between. The CDR3 length is 13 residues. Per germline, CDR1 SEHNR and CDR2 FQNEAQ (reference sequence). Points from the study as a whole: Clones that shrank (day 15 to 85) were balanced CD4/CD8, whereas later expanders leaned CD4+.

The sequence was obtained from a young man who had mild COVID-19 (a few samples of this study predate the infection). Cell type and time point are not known. The sample taken for sequencing was PBMCs or a T cell subset sorted from them (not recorded which). The chain has TRBV7-9 and TRBJ1-1; the D is unclear. CDR3 sequence (DNA): TGTGCCAGCAGCGCCGGAGGAATCCGTGAAGCTTTCTTT. Translation gives CASSAGGIREAFF. The full variable domain, its missing parts supplied by reference TRBV7-9 and TRBJ1-1, is DTGVSQNPRHKITKRGQNVTFRCDPISEHNRLYWYRQTLGQGPEFLTYFQNEAQLEKSRLLSDRFSAERPKGSFSTLEIQRTEQGDSAMYLCASSAGGIREAFFGQGTRLTVV.